This TCR beta chain comes out of a study of T cells after posttransplantation cyclophosphamide. In its sample, this clone was seen a few times. Its antigen remains unidentified. Profiling relied on immunoSEQ multiplex PCR, and the TCRdb table lists in-frame clones only, not all of them. Seen here are over 10,000 clones, 2% to 2.5% observed once, and the top ten hold roughly a sixth. Germline CDR1 and CDR2: MNHNS and SASEGT. CDR3 size: 14 residues. V was trimmed by 3 bases and J by 6 bases, leaving 15 bases between them. A marrow graft followed busulfan-fludarabine conditioning, with cyclophosphamide on days +3 and +4. Broader study findings: Recipient CMV seropositivity and CMV reactivation strongly tracked TRB clonality. Skin or GI-infiltrating T cells shared few TRB sequences with blood. Donor CD8+ memory clones often dominated recipient blood repertoires at later times.

The chain uses TRBV6-1 and TRBJ2-7, with D possibly being TRBD1 (6 bases). This TCR was sampled from a male patient aged 30 to 39 who received an allogeneic stem cell transplant from a related donor, was CMV-positive, and had no GVHD. Some T cells may be graft donor cells. Sequencing used PBMCs, obtained after allogeneic stem cell transplant with posttransplant cyclophosphamide. CDR3 in amino acids: CASSELGGVGEQYF. As DNA, the CDR3 is TGTGCCAGCAGTGAGTTAGGGGGTGTCGGCGAGCAGTACTTC.